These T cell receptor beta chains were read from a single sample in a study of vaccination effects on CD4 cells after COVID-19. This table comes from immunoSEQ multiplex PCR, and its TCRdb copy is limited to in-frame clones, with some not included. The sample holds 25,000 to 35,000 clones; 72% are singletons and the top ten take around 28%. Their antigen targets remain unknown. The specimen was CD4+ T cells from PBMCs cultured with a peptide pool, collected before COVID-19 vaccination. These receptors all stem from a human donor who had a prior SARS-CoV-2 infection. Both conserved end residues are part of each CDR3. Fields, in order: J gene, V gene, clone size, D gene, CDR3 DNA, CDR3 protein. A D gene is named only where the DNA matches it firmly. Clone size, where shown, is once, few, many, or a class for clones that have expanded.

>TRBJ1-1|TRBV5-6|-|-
TGTGCCAGCAGCTTGGTACACGAGAACACTGAAGCTTTCTTT
CASSLVHENTEAFF
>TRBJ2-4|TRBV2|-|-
TGTGCCAGCAGTGAACGACAGATCGGAAACATTCAGTACTTC
CASSERQIGNIQYF
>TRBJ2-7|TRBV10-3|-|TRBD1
TGTGCCATCACCCGGGAACCGGGACAGGCCTTCTTC
CAITREPGQAFF
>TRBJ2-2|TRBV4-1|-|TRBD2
TGCGCCAGCAGCAGGCAATTTAGCGGGGGCCCTACCGGGGAGCTGTTTTTT
CASSRQFSGGPTGELFF
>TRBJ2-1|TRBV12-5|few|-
TGTGCTAGTGGTTTGCACCCCCGTCCTCGGGACGAGCAGTTCTTC
CASGLHPRPRDEQFF
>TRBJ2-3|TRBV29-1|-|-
TGCAGCGTTGACGGTGGGGGGACGGATACGCAGTATTTT
CSVDGGGTDTQYF
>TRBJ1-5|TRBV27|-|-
TGTGCCAGCAGCCCCCAGTCCCGAGTTAGCAATCAGCCCCAGCATTTT
CASSPQSRVSNQPQHF
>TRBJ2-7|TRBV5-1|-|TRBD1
TGCGCCAGCAGCTTGGTGGGGACAGGGAGTTACGAGCAGTACTTC
CASSLVGTGSYEQYF
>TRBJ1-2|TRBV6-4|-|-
TGTGCCAGCAGTGAACAGAGGAATGGCTACACCTTC
CASSEQRNGYTF
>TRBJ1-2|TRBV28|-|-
TGTGCCAGCAGATCATCACAGTCAAAGGAGGGCTACACCTTC
CASRSSQSKEGYTF
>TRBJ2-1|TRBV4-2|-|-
TGTGCCAGCAGCCAAGAACGGTCCTACAATGAGCAGTTCTTC
CASSQERSYNEQFF
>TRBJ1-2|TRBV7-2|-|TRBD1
TGTGCCAGCAGCCCCCGGACAGGGGGCATTGTCTATGGCTACACCTTC
CASSPRTGGIVYGYTF
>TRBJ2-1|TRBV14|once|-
TGTGCCAGCAGCCGTGGGGTTTCCGTATACAATGAGCAGTTCTTC
CASSRGVSVYNEQFF
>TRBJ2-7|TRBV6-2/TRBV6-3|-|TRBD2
TGTGCCAGCAGTGGCGGGACTAGCGGTTCCTACGAGCAGTACTTC
CASSGGTSGSYEQYF
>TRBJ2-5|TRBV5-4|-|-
TGTGCCAGCAGCAGTACAGGGAGGCGAGAGACCCAGTACTTC
CASSSTGRRETQYF
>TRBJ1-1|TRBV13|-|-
TGTGCCAGCAGCTTAAAGGGCGGGAACACTGAAGCTTTCTTT
CASSLKGGNTEAFF
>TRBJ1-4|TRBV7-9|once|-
TGTGCCAGCAGCTTCTCGCGTGTGGCTGCTAATGAAAAACTGTTTTTT
CASSFSRVAANEKLFF
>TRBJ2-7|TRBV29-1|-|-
TGCAGCGTTATCTTTATTTTGGACAGACACGGGAACGAGCAGTACTTC
CSVIFILDRHGNEQYF
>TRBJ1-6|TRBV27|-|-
TGTGCCAGCAGATCTGACAGACGCTCCTATAATTCACCCCTCCACTTT
CASRSDRRSYNSPLHF
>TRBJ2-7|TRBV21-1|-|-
TGTGCCAGCCCTTGCTCCTACGAGCAGTACTTC
CASPCSYEQYF
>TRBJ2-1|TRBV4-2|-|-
TGTGCCAGCAGCCAATCAGTAGCGGAGGACTACAATGAGCAGTTCTTC
CASSQSVAEDYNEQFF
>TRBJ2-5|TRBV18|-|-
TGTGCCAGCTCACCTACCCAAGAGACCCAGTACTTC
CASSPTQETQYF
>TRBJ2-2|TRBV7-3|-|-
TGTGCCAGCAGCTTAATGCACACCGGGGAGCTGTTTTTT
CASSLMHTGELFF
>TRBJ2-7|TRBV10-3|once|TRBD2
TGTGCCATAGCGGGGGGTCCTTACGAGCAGTACTTC
CAIAGGPYEQYF
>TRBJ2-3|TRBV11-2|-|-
TGTGCCAGCAGCTTAGGAAGGTCTATTGGAGCAGATACGCAGTATTTT
CASSLGRSIGADTQYF
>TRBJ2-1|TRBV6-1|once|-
TGTGCCAGCAGCCATCTAGCGCCAGAGCAGTTCTTC
CASSHLAPEQFF
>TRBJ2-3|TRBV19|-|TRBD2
TGTGCCAGTACCCTCTCTAGCGGGAGGGGCGATACGCAGTATTTT
CASTLSSGRGDTQYF
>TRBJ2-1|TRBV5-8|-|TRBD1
TGTGCCAGCAGCACCGGACAGGGGGCGGTGTTCTTC
CASSTGQGAVFF
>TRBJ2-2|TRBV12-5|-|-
TGTGCTAGTGGGTCCGGGATGAACACCGGGGAGCTGTTTTTT
CASGSGMNTGELFF
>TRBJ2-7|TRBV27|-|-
TGTGCCAGCAGATTGGGATTCACCTACGAGCAGTACTTC
CASRLGFTYEQYF
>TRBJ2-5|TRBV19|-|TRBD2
TGTGCCAGTAGTCCCCGGGAGGGAAGGCAAGAGACCCAGTACTTC
CASSPREGRQETQYF
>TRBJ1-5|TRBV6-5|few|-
TGTGCCAGCAGTTACGGCCGAAATCAGCCCCAGCATTTT
CASSYGRNQPQHF
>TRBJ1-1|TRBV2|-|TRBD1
TGTGCCAGCAGCTCCGGACAGGGAAGGGGAACTGAAGCTTTCTTT
CASSSGQGRGTEAFF
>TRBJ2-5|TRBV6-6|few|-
TGTGCCAGCAGTTTGGGACATGGGGCAGGACAAGAGACCCAGTACTTC
CASSLGHGAGQETQYF
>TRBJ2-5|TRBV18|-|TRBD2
TGTGCCAGCTCAAGCGGACTAGCGGGAGATGGGGAGACCCAGTACTTC
CASSSGLAGDGETQYF
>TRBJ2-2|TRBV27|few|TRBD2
TGTGCCAGCAGTTTACGTAGCAGGGAGGGTACCGGGGAGCTGTTTTTT
CASSLRSREGTGELFF
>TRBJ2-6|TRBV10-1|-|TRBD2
TGCGCCAGCACGAGCGGTGAGCGGGGGGGCCCTGGGGCCAACGTCCTGACTTTC
CASTSGERGGPGANVLTF
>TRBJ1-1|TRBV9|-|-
TGTGCCAGCAGCGTAGCTGGGGCAGGGACCGAAGCTTTCTTT
CASSVAGAGTEAFF
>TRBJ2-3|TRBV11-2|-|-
TGTGCCAGCAGCCCCCGGGTCCGTGGAGATACGCAGTATTTT
CASSPRVRGDTQYF